These T cell receptor beta chains were read from a single sample in a study of control samples from healthy donors and cancer patients. TCRdb's table, derived via immunoSEQ multiplex PCR, lists solely in-frame clones and lacks some. Altogether some 130,000 clones are present, around 92% being singletons, with the ten largest covering around 2.1%. The sequencing sample was made of blood. The receptors come from a woman between 45 and 65 years old in good health. Each CDR3 is given with its conserved first and last residue. D genes are given only for firm matches. Rows give clone size only sometimes, using once, few, many, or a class for an expanded clone.

DNA: TGTGCCAGCCACGACAGGGTTTTTGACGAGCAGTACTTC; CDR3: CASHDRVFDEQYF; V: TRBV6-5; J: TRBJ2-7; size: NA; D: TRBD1
DNA: TGTGCCAGCATATTCGGTAGGGGGGAAGCTTTCTTT; CDR3: CASIFGRGEAFF; V: TRBV2; J: TRBJ1-1; size: NA; D: NA
DNA: TGTGCCGGGCGGGAAAGTCTAGGGAAAGAGACCCAGTACTTC; CDR3: CAGRESLGKETQYF; V: TRBV2; J: TRBJ2-5; size: NA; D: NA
DNA: TGTGCCAGCAGTTTAGTCAGCCGAACGGAGTCACCCCTCCACTTT; CDR3: CASSLVSRTESPLHF; V: TRBV28; J: TRBJ1-6; size: once; D: NA
DNA: TGTGCCTGGACGATCACAAGACAGGATACACCCACGGGCTATGGCTACACCTTC; CDR3: CAWTITRQDTPTGYGYTF; V: TRBV30; J: TRBJ1-2; size: NA; D: NA
DNA: TGCGCCAGCAGCTCCCCAGCGGGGGGGCCAGATACGCAGTATTTT; CDR3: CASSSPAGGPDTQYF; V: TRBV5-1; J: TRBJ2-3; size: NA; D: TRBD2
DNA: TGTGCCACTTTACCCCACTCGTGGTTCTCTGGAAACACCATATATTTT; CDR3: CATLPHSWFSGNTIYF; V: TRBV15; J: TRBJ1-3; size: once; D: NA
DNA: TGTGCCAGCAGGACAGGAGGCTTACCAGATACGCAGTATTTT; CDR3: CASRTGGLPDTQYF; V: TRBV6-5; J: TRBJ2-3; size: NA; D: NA
DNA: TGTGCCAGCAGTTTATTAGCAGGGGAAAGCTTTCAGCCCCAGCATTTT; CDR3: CASSLLAGESFQPQHF; V: TRBV27; J: TRBJ1-5; size: NA; D: NA
DNA: TGTGCCAGCAGTAACTCAGGGCCTAATAATTCACCCCTCCACTTT; CDR3: CASSNSGPNNSPLHF; V: TRBV27; J: TRBJ1-6; size: NA; D: NA
DNA: TGTGCCAACAGCTTTAAAGGAGGGTCGGGCACAGATACGCAGTATTTT; CDR3: CANSFKGGSGTDTQYF; V: TRBV7-2; J: TRBJ2-3; size: NA; D: NA
DNA: TGCGCCAGCAGCTCCGGGACAGGGGTATATTACGAGCAGTACTTC; CDR3: CASSSGTGVYYEQYF; V: TRBV5-1; J: TRBJ2-7; size: NA; D: TRBD1
DNA: TGTGCCAGCAGCGTCTTCCCTTCCTCCCCTGGTGGCTACACCTTC; CDR3: CASSVFPSSPGGYTF; V: TRBV9; J: TRBJ1-2; size: NA; D: NA
DNA: TGTGCCAGCAGTCCGACGGCCCAGGTGAATCAGCCCCAGCATTTT; CDR3: CASSPTAQVNQPQHF; V: TRBV5-5; J: TRBJ1-5; size: once; D: NA
DNA: TGTGCCAGCAGCTTACGGGGGGCCTACAATGAGCAGTTCTTC; CDR3: CASSLRGAYNEQFF; V: TRBV7-9; J: TRBJ2-1; size: NA; D: TRBD2
DNA: TGTGCACAGGGCGGGGGAGAGATCAATGAGCAGTTCTTC; CDR3: CAQGGGEINEQFF; V: TRBV10-3; J: TRBJ2-1; size: NA; D: NA
DNA: TGTGCCACCGGGCGCCCTAACTATGGCTACACCTTC; CDR3: CATGRPNYGYTF; V: TRBV12-3/TRBV12-4; J: TRBJ1-2; size: NA; D: NA
DNA: TGTGCCAGTAGTTCCCGACAGGGTGTTGGCTACACCTTC; CDR3: CASSSRQGVGYTF; V: TRBV19; J: TRBJ1-2; size: NA; D: TRBD1
DNA: TGTGCCAGCAGTTACGGGGTCAGGGGAGGGACTGAAGCTTTCTTT; CDR3: CASSYGVRGGTEAFF; V: TRBV6-5; J: TRBJ1-1; size: NA; D: NA
DNA: TGCGCCAGCCGGGGGGGGACGACAGATACGCAGTATTTT; CDR3: CASRGGTTDTQYF; V: TRBV5-1; J: TRBJ2-3; size: NA; D: TRBD2
DNA: TGTGCCAGCACTAGCGGCCGCTCCTACAATGAGCAGTTCTTC; CDR3: CASTSGRSYNEQFF; V: TRBV27; J: TRBJ2-1; size: NA; D: TRBD2
DNA: TGTGCCAGCAGAGGAGGGCCCGGGGAGCTGTTTTTT; CDR3: CASRGGPGELFF; V: TRBV2; J: TRBJ2-2; size: once; D: NA
DNA: TGTGCCAGCAGCGTAGGGATTAGCGGGGACAATGAGCAGTTCTTC; CDR3: CASSVGISGDNEQFF; V: TRBV9; J: TRBJ2-1; size: NA; D: TRBD2
DNA: TGTGCCAGCAGTTCGGGGGGCAGCAATCAGCCCCAGCATTTT; CDR3: CASSSGGSNQPQHF; V: TRBV6-5; J: TRBJ1-5; size: NA; D: NA
DNA: TGTGCCAGCATGGTGAACTTTAATGAAAAACTGTTTTTT; CDR3: CASMVNFNEKLFF; V: TRBV6-5; J: TRBJ1-4; size: NA; D: NA
DNA: TGTGCCAGCAGTTTTCGCAGGTCGGAGGATGAGCAGTTCTTC; CDR3: CASSFRRSEDEQFF; V: TRBV27; J: TRBJ2-1; size: NA; D: NA
DNA: TGTGCCAGTAGTGGGGGTTCGAACACCGGGGAGCTGTTTTTT; CDR3: CASSGGSNTGELFF; V: TRBV19; J: TRBJ2-2; size: many; D: NA
DNA: TGTGCCAGCAGTTTGGGCCCGGGACAGGGAATTTTAAACTATGGCTACACCTTC; CDR3: CASSLGPGQGILNYGYTF; V: TRBV28; J: TRBJ1-2; size: NA; D: TRBD1
DNA: TGTGCCAGCTCAAGGTCCGTGGCAGATACGCAGTATTTT; CDR3: CASSRSVADTQYF; V: TRBV18; J: TRBJ2-3; size: NA; D: NA
DNA: TGTGCCAGCTCACCAGGGGGCACCCCCGATGAGCAGTTCTTC; CDR3: CASSPGGTPDEQFF; V: TRBV18; J: TRBJ2-1; size: NA; D: NA
DNA: TGTGCCAGCAGCCACTGGGACAGCTCTGGAAACACCATATATTTT; CDR3: CASSHWDSSGNTIYF; V: TRBV11-2; J: TRBJ1-3; size: few; D: TRBD1
DNA: TGTGCCAGCAGCGACATGACGGAACTGTTTTTT; CDR3: CASSDMTELFF; V: TRBV3-1/TRBV3-2; J: TRBJ1-4; size: NA; D: NA
DNA: TGTGCCAGCAGCGTACTGGAGAACTATGGCTACACCTTC; CDR3: CASSVLENYGYTF; V: TRBV9; J: TRBJ1-2; size: few; D: NA
DNA: TGTGCCATCAGTGGGGACAATGAGCAGTTCTTC; CDR3: CAISGDNEQFF; V: TRBV10-3; J: TRBJ2-1; size: NA; D: NA
DNA: TGCGCCAGCAGTGAGCAGGGGGCAACTAATGAAAAACTGTTTTTT; CDR3: CASSEQGATNEKLFF; V: TRBV10-2; J: TRBJ1-4; size: NA; D: TRBD1
DNA: TGTGCCAGCTCACATAAGACAGGGGGCGCCAACGAGCAGTACTTC; CDR3: CASSHKTGGANEQYF; V: TRBV18; J: TRBJ2-7; size: NA; D: TRBD1
DNA: TGTGCCAGCAGCTTGGCGGTGGGAGCGAACACTGAAGCTTTCTTT; CDR3: CASSLAVGANTEAFF; V: TRBV5-4; J: TRBJ1-1; size: NA; D: NA
DNA: TGCGCCAGCAGCTTGAGCCACCTGTACGAGCAGTACTTC; CDR3: CASSLSHLYEQYF; V: TRBV5-1; J: TRBJ2-7; size: NA; D: NA
DNA: TGTGCCGGCAGTGGGCGAAGACTCTCTGAGGTTACAGTGCAAGCTTTCTTT; CDR3: CAGSGRRLSEVTVQAFF; V: TRBV6-1; J: TRBJ1-1; size: NA; D: NA
DNA: TGTGCCAGCAGTCCCCGCTTGTTCGGCACTGAAGCTTTCTTT; CDR3: CASSPRLFGTEAFF; V: TRBV28; J: TRBJ1-1; size: NA; D: NA
DNA: TGTGCCAGCAGCTTGGGTAGGGGTAACTATGGCTACACCTTC; CDR3: CASSLGRGNYGYTF; V: TRBV5-5; J: TRBJ1-2; size: NA; D: NA
DNA: TGTGCCAGCAGCCCCCGGACTTCCGGAAACACCATATATTTT; CDR3: CASSPRTSGNTIYF; V: TRBV14; J: TRBJ1-3; size: NA; D: NA
DNA: TGTGCCTGGAGTGTACGGAGGTCTACAAGGGCTGAAGCTTTCTTT; CDR3: CAWSVRRSTRAEAFF; V: TRBV30; J: TRBJ1-1; size: NA; D: NA
DNA: TGTGCCAGCAGCCAAGTTCCAGGGAGAGGCTACACCTTC; CDR3: CASSQVPGRGYTF; V: TRBV14; J: TRBJ1-2; size: NA; D: NA
DNA: TGTGCCAGCAGCCCACAAGACAGATACACTGAAGCTTTCTTT; CDR3: CASSPQDRYTEAFF; V: TRBV7-9; J: TRBJ1-1; size: once; D: NA
DNA: TGCAGCGTCGGACCCCGGACAGGGTTGGCCCAGTACTTC; CDR3: CSVGPRTGLAQYF; V: TRBV29-1; J: TRBJ2-5; size: NA; D: TRBD1
DNA: TGTGCCAGCAGACCAGAAGGGTCAGACACCATATATTTT; CDR3: CASRPEGSDTIYF; V: TRBV12-3/TRBV12-4; J: TRBJ1-3; size: NA; D: NA
DNA: TGTGCCAGCAGCTTGGCCCGGGCGCCTTACTACGAGCAGTACTTC; CDR3: CASSLARAPYYEQYF; V: TRBV5-6; J: TRBJ2-7; size: NA; D: NA
DNA: TGTGCCAGTGAGGACAGGTCGCGCACCGGGGAGCTGTTTTTT; CDR3: CASEDRSRTGELFF; V: TRBV19; J: TRBJ2-2; size: NA; D: TRBD1
DNA: TGTGCCAGCCGGGGGACAAGAAATGAAAAACTGTTTTTT; CDR3: CASRGTRNEKLFF; V: TRBV6-6; J: TRBJ1-4; size: NA; D: NA